The 2 T cell receptor beta chains reported below all come from one sample, sequenced in a study of OX40 agonist ivuxolimab in advanced cancers. The method was immunoSEQ multiplex PCR; TCRdb's version includes in-frame clones alone and lacks a portion of them. This sample has some 120,000 clones, with about 90% found just once. The source material was CD4+ or CD8+ T cells sorted from blood, sampled in a trial of the OX40 agonist ivuxolimab. Source of these receptors: an adult with an advanced solid tumor such as melanoma, head and neck, liver or kidney cancer.

This chain joins TRBV28 and TRBJ2-7, with no clear D. CDR3 length: 13 amino acids. Germline V CDR1 and CDR2: MDHEN, SYDVKM. V shed 9 bases and J shed 4 bases, with 16 bases lying between them. The CDR3 region is CASWAPGGYEQYF. Written as DNA, the CDR3 is TGTGCCAGTTGGGCTCCAGGCGGTTACGAGCAGTACTTC.

The rearrangement joins TRBV28 to TRBJ2-7; 7 bases are shared with TRBD1. In germline, CDR1 is MDHEN, CDR2 SYDVKM. The CDR3 is 16 residues long. Germline trimming cut 3 bases from V and 1 base from J; bases unmatched to any gene: 9. The CDR3 loop is CASSFSGQRLSYEQYF. For the CDR3, the DNA is TGTGCCAGCAGTTTCTCGGGACAGCGATTATCCTACGAGCAGTACTTC.